The present T cell receptor (beta chain) was sequenced within a study of lymphopenia after photon versus proton radiotherapy. Study-level points and caveats: Under photons, naive T cells and diversity fell while effector/memory populations rose. Only patients who died were analyzed for survival; proton advantage is unproven. In patients who died, overall survival fell as post-nadir TCR diversity dropped more. After the lymphocyte nadir, photon-treated repertoires showed oligoclonal expansion, especially of CD8+ Temra cells.

CDR3 length equals 18 residues. Looked up from germline, CDR1 is PRHDT and CDR2 is FYEKMQ (reference sequence). V dropped 3 bases and J dropped 0; count of bases not matched to a gene: 8. Clones were sequenced by immunoSEQ multiplex PCR, and TCRdb holds only the in-frame ones, with some missing. The table lists 55,000 to 85,000 clones, 80% to 95% of them singletons. As to this clone: What it binds is not known.

This TCR was sampled from a woman in her 40s with cholangiocarcinoma. The chain has TRBV13 and TRBJ2-6; 7 bases are shared with TRBD1. Sequences were derived from peripheral blood, sampled from a patient treated with photon-based radiotherapy. CDR3 region: CASSLGTAALSGANVLTF. In DNA, the CDR3 is TGTGCCAGCAGCTTGGGGACAGCCGCTCTCTCTGGGGCCAACGTCCTGACTTTC. Full variable domain (remainder filled in from reference TRBV13 and TRBJ2-6): AAGVIQSPRHLIKEKRETATLKCYPIPRHDTVYWYQQGPGQDPQFLISFYEKMQSDKGSIPDRFSAQQFSDYHSELNMSSLELGDSALYFCASSLGTAALSGANVLTFGAGSRLTVL.